This T cell receptor beta chain was captured in a study of blood T cell repertoires in COVID-19. Across the study: Acute and convalescent COVID-19 samples came from the United States, Italy and Spain. T cells, B-cell-depleted T cells, or PBMCs provided the cDNA or gDNA that served as material.

Germline CDR1 reads LGHNA; CDR2 reads YNFKEQ. CDR3 size: 18 residues. V dropped 0 bases and J dropped 7; count of bases not matched to a gene: 14. Under the authors' procedure: Amplified reference gene primers provided the basis for estimating nucleated cell counts. This table comes from immunoSEQ multiplex PCR, and its TCRdb copy is limited to in-frame clones, with some not included. V and J calls and clone size follow that table, whereas D and trimming were derived from the DNA. The sample has 53,000 or so clones, roughly 80% seen once. This chain uses TRBV4-2 with TRBJ2-3, with 9 bases that match TRBD2. The source is a man in his 70s with active COVID-19. The sequencing input was peripheral blood. CDR3 in amino acids: CASSQEGAAGGPSNTQYF. Here the CDR3 DNA reads TGTGCCAGCAGCCAAGAGGGCGCGGCGGGAGGGCCCTCAAATACGCAGTATTTT.